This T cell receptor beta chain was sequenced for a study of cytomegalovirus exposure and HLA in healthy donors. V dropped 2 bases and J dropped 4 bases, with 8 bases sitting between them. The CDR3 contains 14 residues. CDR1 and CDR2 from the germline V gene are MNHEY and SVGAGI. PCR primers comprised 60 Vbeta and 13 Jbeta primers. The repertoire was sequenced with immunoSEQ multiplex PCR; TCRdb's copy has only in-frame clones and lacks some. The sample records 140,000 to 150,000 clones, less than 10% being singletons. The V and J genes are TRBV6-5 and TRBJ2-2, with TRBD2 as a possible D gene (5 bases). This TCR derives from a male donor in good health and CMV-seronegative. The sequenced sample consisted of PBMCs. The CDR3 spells CASSYRRFTGELFF. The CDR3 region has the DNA TGTGCCAGCAGTTACAGGAGGTTCACCGGGGAGCTGTTTTTT.